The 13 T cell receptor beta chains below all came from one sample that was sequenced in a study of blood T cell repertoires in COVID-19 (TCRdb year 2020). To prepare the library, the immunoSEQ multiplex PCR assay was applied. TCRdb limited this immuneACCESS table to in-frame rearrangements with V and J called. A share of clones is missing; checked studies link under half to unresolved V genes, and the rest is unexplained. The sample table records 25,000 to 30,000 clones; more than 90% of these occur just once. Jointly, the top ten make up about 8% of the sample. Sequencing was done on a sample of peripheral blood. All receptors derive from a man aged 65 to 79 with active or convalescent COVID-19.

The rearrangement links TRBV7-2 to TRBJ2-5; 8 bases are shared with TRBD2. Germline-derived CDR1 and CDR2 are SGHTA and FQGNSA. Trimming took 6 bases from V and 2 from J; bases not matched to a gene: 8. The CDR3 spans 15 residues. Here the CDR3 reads CASRRGGFQQETQYF. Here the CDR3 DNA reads TGTGCCAGCAGGCGCGGGGGGTTCCAACAAGAGACCCAGTACTTC.

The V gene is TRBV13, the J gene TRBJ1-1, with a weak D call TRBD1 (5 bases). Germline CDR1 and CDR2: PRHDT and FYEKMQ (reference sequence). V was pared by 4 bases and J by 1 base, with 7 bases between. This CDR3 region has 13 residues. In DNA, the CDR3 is TGTGCCAGCAGCTCGACAGAGAACACTGAAGCTTTCTTT. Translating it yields CASSSTENTEAFF.

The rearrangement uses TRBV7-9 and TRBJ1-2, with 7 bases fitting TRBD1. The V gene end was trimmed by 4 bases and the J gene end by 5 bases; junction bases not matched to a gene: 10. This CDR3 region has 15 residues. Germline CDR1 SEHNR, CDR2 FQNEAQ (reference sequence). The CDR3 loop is CASSSVETGTYGYTF. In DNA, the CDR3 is TGTGCCAGCAGCTCAGTGGAGACAGGGACTTATGGCTACACCTTC.

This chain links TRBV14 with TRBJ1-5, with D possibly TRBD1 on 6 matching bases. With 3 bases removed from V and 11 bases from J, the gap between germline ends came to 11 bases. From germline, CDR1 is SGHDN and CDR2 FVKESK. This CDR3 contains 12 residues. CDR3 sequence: CASSQGAESQHF. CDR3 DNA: TGTGCCAGCAGCCAGGGGGCTGAGTCCCAGCATTTT.

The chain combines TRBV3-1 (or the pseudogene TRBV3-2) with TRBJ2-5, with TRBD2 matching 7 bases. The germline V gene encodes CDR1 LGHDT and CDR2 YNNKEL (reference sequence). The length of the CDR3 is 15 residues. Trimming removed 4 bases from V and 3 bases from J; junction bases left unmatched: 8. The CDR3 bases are TGTGCCAGCAGCCCCACCGAGGGACTAAAAGAGACCCAGTACTTC. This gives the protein CASSPTEGLKETQYF.

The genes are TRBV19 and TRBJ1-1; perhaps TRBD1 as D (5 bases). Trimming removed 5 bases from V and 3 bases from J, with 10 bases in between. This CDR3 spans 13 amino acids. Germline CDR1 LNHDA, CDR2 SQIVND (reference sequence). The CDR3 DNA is TGTGCCAGTAGTTGGGGCAGGTACACTGAAGCTTTCTTT. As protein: CASSWGRYTEAFF.

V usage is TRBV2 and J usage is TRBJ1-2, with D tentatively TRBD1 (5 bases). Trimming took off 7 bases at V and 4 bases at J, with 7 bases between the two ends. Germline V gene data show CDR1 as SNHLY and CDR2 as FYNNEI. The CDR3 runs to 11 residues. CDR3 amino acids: CASMTVYGYTF. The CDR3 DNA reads TGTGCCAGCATGACAGTCTATGGCTACACCTTC.

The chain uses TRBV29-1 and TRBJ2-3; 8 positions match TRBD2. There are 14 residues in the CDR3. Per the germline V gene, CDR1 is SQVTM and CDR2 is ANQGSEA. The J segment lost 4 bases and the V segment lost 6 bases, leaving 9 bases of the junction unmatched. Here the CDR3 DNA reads TGCAGCGTAACGAGCGGGAGTAATCCAGATACGCAGTATTTT. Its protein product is CSVTSGSNPDTQYF.

The CDR3 loop is CASSLGGASGNTIYF. The CDR3 DNA sequence: TGTGCCAGCAGCCTCGGCGGGGCCTCTGGAAACACCATATATTTT. V is TRBV14 and J is TRBJ1-3; the D gene is possibly TRBD1 (5 bases). The CDR3 is 15 residues long. CDR1 and CDR2 (germline): SGHDN, FVKESK. V was pared by 4 bases and J by 0 bases, with 10 bases between.

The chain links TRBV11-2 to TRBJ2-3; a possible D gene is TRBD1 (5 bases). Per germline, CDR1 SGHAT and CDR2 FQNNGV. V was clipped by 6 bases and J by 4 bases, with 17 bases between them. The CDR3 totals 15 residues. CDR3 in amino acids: CASSQAPSRADTQYF. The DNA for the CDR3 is TGTGCCAGCAGTCAGGCGCCCAGCAGGGCAGATACGCAGTATTTT.

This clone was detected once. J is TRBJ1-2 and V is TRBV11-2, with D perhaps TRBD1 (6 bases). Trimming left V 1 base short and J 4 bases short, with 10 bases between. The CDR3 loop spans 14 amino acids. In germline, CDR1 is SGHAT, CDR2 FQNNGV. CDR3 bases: TGTGCCAGCAGCTTAGGGGACACTTCCTATGGCTACACCTTC. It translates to CASSLGDTSYGYTF.

The CDR3 loop reads CASRKNRDSNQPQHF. The CDR3 nucleotides read TGTGCCAGTAGAAAAAACAGGGATAGCAATCAGCCCCAGCATTTT. This chain uses TRBV19 with TRBJ1-5; tentative D call: TRBD1 (6 bases). With 6 bases removed from V and 0 bases from J, the gap between germline ends came to 12 bases. The germline CDR1 and CDR2 sequences are LNHDA and SQIVND (reference sequence). This CDR3 has 15 amino acids.

The CDR3 DNA reads TGTGCCAGCAGCCATGGGGGGAAAAGGTCCTACGAGCAGTACGTC. Its translation: CASSHGGKRSYEQYV. The V and J genes are TRBV14 and TRBJ2-7; the D gene is possibly TRBD2 (6 bases). CDR3 length: 15 amino acids. V was trimmed by 3 bases and J by 1 base, leaving 13 bases between them. CDR1 is SGHDN and CDR2 is FVKESK in the germline V gene.